The 18 T cell receptor beta chains given below trace back to one sample, sequenced in a study of blood T cells in healthy people across ages. Next came a second PCR, run for roughly 6 to 11 cycles, which used a sample-barcoded 5' primer along with a J-beta primer mix. TCRdb reprocessed the 5' RACE reads via MiXCR and lists one record per CDR3 protein. The sample holds some 1.8 million distinct CDR3 sequences; roughly two fifths are singletons and the top ten take more than 20%. Input material: blood. The receptors shown here come from a human donor in good health.

This clonotype was counted a few times. The rearrangement links TRBV4-3 to TRBJ2-3; unclear D gene. This CDR3 is built from 15 residues. Trimming stripped 0 bases from V and 2 bases from J, with 9 bases between. Germline CDR1 LGHNA, CDR2 YSLEER. CDR3 sequence: CASSQDGTNTDTQYF. CDR3 DNA: TGCGCCAGCAGCCAAGATGGCACAAACACAGATACGCAGTATTTT.

The chain uses TRBV6-5 and TRBJ2-7, with TRBD2 as a possible D gene (7 bases). This CDR3 is built from 15 residues. Germline lookup yields CDR1 MNHEY and CDR2 SVGAGI. Trimming cost V 7 bases and J 2 bases, with 18 bases left between them. CDR3 in amino acids: CASTPGEGTAYEQYF. CDR3 coding DNA: TGTGCCAGCACCCCAGGGGAGGGGACGGCCTACGAGCAGTACTTC.

The table lists this clonotype with a count of one. The chain joins TRBV20-1 to TRBJ2-2; D possibly corresponds to TRBD1 (5 bases). The CDR3 runs 15 residues. Trimming pared 0 bases from V and 2 bases from J, leaving 10 bases between. Germline assignment: CDR1 DFQATT and CDR2 SNEGSKA (reference sequence). For the CDR3, the DNA is TGCAGTGCTAGAGATCCCAGGGCCAACACCGGGGAGCTGTTTTTT. This gives the protein CSARDPRANTGELFF.

The chain combines TRBV9 with TRBJ1-2, with TRBD1 identical over 12 bases. The CDR3 sequence is 15 residues long. With 3 bases clipped from V and 8 bases from J, the junction kept 8 bases outside the gene matches. Germline CDR1 SGDLS, CDR2 YYNGEE. As DNA, the CDR3 is TGTGCCAGCAGCGAGGGGACAGGGGGCAGTGGGGGCTACACCTTC. Its protein is CASSEGTGGSGGYTF.

This clonotype was counted between two and nine times. The chain carries TRBV2 and TRBJ1-5; 8 bases line up with TRBD1. The length of the CDR3 is 15 residues. J lost 4 bases, V lost 6 bases, and 8 bases had no gene match. Germline V CDR1 and CDR2: SNHLY, FYNNEI. CDR3 sequence (DNA): TGTGCCAGCAGCGGACAGGGAGGAGATAATCAGCCCCAGCATTTT. Its translation is CASSGQGGDNQPQHF.

This chain uses TRBV7-2 with TRBJ2-5; the D gene is possibly TRBD2 (6 bases). V was clipped by 3 bases and J by 4 bases, with 12 bases between them. The CDR3 is 14 amino acids. Germline values: CDR1 SGHTA, CDR2 FQGNSA. DNA for the CDR3: TGTGCCAGCAGCTTGAGCCAGGGACTAGAGACCCAGTACTTC. Protein sequence: CASSLSQGLETQYF.

In its sample, this clonotype was seen a few times. The chain recombines TRBV5-6 with TRBJ2-7, with D possibly matching TRBD1 (6 bases). This CDR3 contains 17 residues. Germline assignment: CDR1 SGHDT and CDR2 YYEEEE. V lost 2 bases to trimming and J lost 2 bases, with 20 bases between them. The CDR3 loop is CASSFRQSIWDTYEQYF. The CDR3 coding sequence is TGTGCCAGCAGCTTCCGTCAAAGTATTTGGGACACCTACGAGCAGTACTTC.

V gene TRBV29-1 combines with J gene TRBJ1-2; 10 bases are a match to TRBD1. CDR1 and CDR2 from the germline V gene are SQVTM and ANQGSEA. The ends lost 7 bases at V and 8 bases at J; junction bases unmatched: 13. CDR3 length equals 14 residues. The CDR3 DNA follows: TGCAGCGCCCCGACCGGGGACAGGGGCTCAGGCTACACCTTC. Its protein is CSAPTGDRGSGYTF.

The table lists this clonotype with a few counts. The chain is built from TRBV7-2 and TRBJ1-1; D ambiguous. The CDR3 spans 14 residues. V was clipped by 2 bases and J by 2 bases, with 9 bases between them. Germline lookup yields CDR1 SGHTA and CDR2 FQGNSA. CDR3 protein: CASSLTAGNTEAFF. For the CDR3, the DNA is TGTGCCAGCAGCTTAACCGCGGGTAACACTGAAGCTTTCTTT.

This clonotype was recorded once. The rearrangement uses TRBV29-1 and TRBJ1-2; 7 bases line up with TRBD1. Trimming cost V 3 bases and J 4 bases; bases outside gene matches: 2. CDR3 size: 12 residues. Germline V gives CDR1 SQVTM, CDR2 ANQGSEA. The CDR3 reads CSVEDRTYGYTF. The DNA of the CDR3 is TGCAGCGTTGAGGACAGGACCTATGGCTACACCTTC.

V and J are TRBV5-1 and TRBJ2-1, with a weak D call TRBD2 (5 bases). Trimming left V 5 bases short and J 2 bases short, with 11 bases between. Germline V gene data show CDR1 as SGHRS and CDR2 as YFSETQ. The CDR3 is 14 residues long. The CDR3 spells CASRVGGTYNEQFF. The CDR3 DNA follows: TGCGCCAGCAGGGTTGGAGGCACCTACAATGAGCAGTTCTTC.

The V call is TRBV27, the J call TRBJ2-4; D might be TRBD2 (5 bases). The J call may be incorrect, as the DNA end agrees better with TRBJ2-7. CDR3 length equals 14 residues. Germline V gene sequence: CDR1 MNHEY, CDR2 SMNVEV (reference sequence). The CDR3 here is CASSPGPGYYEQYF. DNA for the CDR3: TGTGCCAGCAGTCCAGGACCGGGATACTACGAGCAGTACTTC.

This chain connects TRBV9 to TRBJ1-4, with a possible D match to TRBD1 (5 bases). Looked up from germline, CDR1 is SGDLS and CDR2 is YYNGEE. CDR3 length: 15 amino acids. V lost 2 bases and J 2 bases, leaving 10 bases between the germline ends. CDR3 sequence reads: CASSVTATTNEKLFF. The CDR3 DNA is TGTGCCAGCAGCGTGACAGCGACTACTAATGAAAAACTGTTTTTT.

This clonotype has ten or more counts. This chain connects TRBV29-1 to TRBJ2-7; 8 bases are shared with TRBD2. The CDR3 loop spans 15 amino acids. The V gene end was trimmed by 5 bases and the J gene end by 0 bases; junction bases not matched to a gene: 9. Germline V lookup: CDR1 SQVTM, CDR2 ANQGSEA. The CDR3 region has the DNA TGCAGCGTTCTAGCTGCGGGGGGCGACTCCTACGAGCAGTACTTC. This sequence encodes CSVLAAGGDSYEQYF.

The chain employs TRBV4-3 and TRBJ2-3; D is tentatively TRBD1 or TRBD2 (6 bases each). Trimming stripped 2 bases from V and 3 bases from J, with 15 bases between. Germline V lookup: CDR1 LGHNA, CDR2 YSLEER. The CDR3 is made up of 16 amino acids. The DNA of the CDR3 is TGCGCCAGCAGCCAAAGACGTGAAGGGGGGACAGATACGCAGTATTTT. This sequence encodes CASSQRREGGTDTQYF.

V is TRBV5-6 and J is TRBJ1-5; no firm D call. With 4 bases removed from V and 3 bases from J, the gap between germline ends came to 23 bases. Germline-derived CDR1 and CDR2 are SGHDT and YYEEEE. The length of the CDR3 is 18 residues. This CDR3 is CASSAPPLAQKYNQPQHF. The DNA of the CDR3 is TGTGCCAGCAGCGCGCCCCCCTTGGCCCAGAAGTACAATCAGCCCCAGCATTTT. Combining the CDR3 with reference TRBV5-6 and TRBJ1-5 gives the whole variable domain DAGVTQSPTHLIKTRGQQVTLRCSPKSGHDTVSWYQQALGQGPQFIFQYYEEEERQRGNFPDRFSGHQFPNYSSELNVNALLLGDSALYLCASSAPPLAQKYNQPQHFGDGTRLSIL.

The chain links TRBV24-1 to TRBJ1-2, with a possible D match to TRBD1 (6 bases). With 1 base removed from V and 0 bases from J, the gap between germline ends came to 20 bases. Per the germline V gene, CDR1 is KGHDR and CDR2 is SFDVKD. CDR3 length: 19 residues. CDR3 amino acids: CATSDFPTAGTTSNYGYTF. In DNA, the CDR3 is TGTGCCACCAGTGATTTCCCCACCGCCGGGACAACATCTAACTATGGCTACACCTTC.

This clonotype was found a few times. The rearrangement links TRBV7-9 to TRBJ2-6; TRBD2 might be the D (6 bases). CDR3 length: 18 residues. V lost 4 bases and J 0 bases, leaving 16 bases between the germline ends. Per germline, CDR1 SEHNR and CDR2 FQNEAQ (reference sequence). The CDR3, as DNA: TGTGCCAGCAGCTCCCTGGCGGGGAGCTCCTCTGGGGCCAACGTCCTGACTTTC. This gives the protein CASSSLAGSSSGANVLTF.